These 18 T cell receptor beta chains were all obtained from the same sample, sequenced in a study of cytomegalovirus exposure and HLA in healthy donors. 13 Jbeta primers and 60 Vbeta primers were used for the PCR. TCRdb keeps only in-frame clones here, not all; method: immunoSEQ multiplex PCR. In the table there are approximately 110,000 clones, less than 70% of which are singletons. Sequences were obtained from PBMCs. The receptor set was obtained from a woman aged 25 to 39 in good health and CMV-seronegative.

This chain connects TRBV5-4 to TRBJ2-7; 9 bases align to TRBD1. The CDR3 extends over 15 amino acids. Germline V lookup: CDR1 SGHNT, CDR2 YYREEE (reference sequence). Germline trimming cut 0 bases from V and 5 bases from J; bases unmatched to any gene: 6. This chain's CDR3 is CASSLGGQGGDEQYF. For the CDR3, the DNA is TGTGCCAGCAGCTTGGGGGGACAGGGAGGCGACGAGCAGTACTTC.

This clone has only one observation. The V call is TRBV2, the J call TRBJ2-7; TRBD1 matches at 7 bases. Trimming took 7 bases from V and 0 from J; bases not matched to a gene: 3. The CDR3 has 13 residues. Looked up from germline, CDR1 is SNHLY and CDR2 is FYNNEI. The CDR3 DNA is TGTGCCAGCATTGGGACAGACTCCTACGAGCAGTACTTC. Its protein is CASIGTDSYEQYF.

V gene TRBV6-5 combines with J gene TRBJ2-1; tentatively, D is TRBD2 (5 bases). V lost 7 bases and J lost 6, with 10 bases in between. Per the germline V gene, CDR1 is MNHEY and CDR2 is SVGAGI. This CDR3 has 12 residues. CDR3: CASTSIFNEQFF. CDR3 nucleotide sequence: TGTGCCAGCACTAGCATTTTCAATGAGCAGTTCTTC.

This clone was recorded a few times. The CDR3: CASSPDRTNTEAFF. Here the CDR3 DNA reads TGTGCCAGCAGCCCCGACAGAACGAACACTGAAGCTTTCTTT. The chain couples TRBV7-2 to TRBJ1-1, with TRBD1 as a possible D gene (5 bases). The CDR3 has 14 amino acids. CDR1 and CDR2 (germline): SGHTA, FQGNSA. Trimming shortened V by 5 bases and J by 1 base, and 11 bases separated the two germline ends.

V usage is TRBV29-1 and J usage is TRBJ2-3, with TRBD1 as a possible D gene (5 bases). CDR3 length: 14 residues. V was trimmed by 5 bases and J by 5 bases, leaving 17 bases between them. Germline V gene sequence: CDR1 SQVTM, CDR2 ANQGSEA. CDR3 in amino acids: CSVRQSQLQDTQYF. CDR3 coding DNA: TGCAGCGTTCGACAGTCCCAACTCCAAGATACGCAGTATTTT.

The rearrangement joins TRBV27 to TRBJ2-5, with 14 bases matching TRBD2. Germline CDR1 reads MNHEY; CDR2 reads SMNVEV (reference sequence). V dropped 5 bases and J dropped 5; count of bases not matched to a gene: 7. The CDR3 has 16 amino acids. The CDR3 loop is CASSQGTSGRVETQYF. CDR3 coding DNA: TGTGCCAGCAGTCAAGGGACTAGCGGGAGAGTGGAGACCCAGTACTTC.

The genes are TRBV14 and TRBJ2-1; D may be TRBD2 (5 bases). V was clipped by 1 base and J by 4 bases, with 8 bases between them. CDR1 and CDR2 from the germline V gene are SGHDN and FVKESK. This CDR3 contains 14 residues. The CDR3 DNA sequence: TGTGCCAGCAGCCAAGGAGGGCAGTACAATGAGCAGTTCTTC. It codes for CASSQGGQYNEQFF.

The chain joins TRBV27 to TRBJ2-1; D remains ambiguous. The CDR3 length is 14 residues. Germline CDR1 reads MNHEY; CDR2 reads SMNVEV (reference sequence). The V gene lost 8 bases and the J gene lost 9 bases, with 20 bases spanning the gap. Written as DNA, the CDR3 is TGTGCCAGCTTCCTCTCCTTGTCTGATAGTGAGCAGTTCTTC. Its protein product is CASFLSLSDSEQFF.

This clone was found a few times. J is TRBJ2-7 and V is TRBV5-6; TRBD2 agrees at 12 bases. Germline trimming cut 4 bases from V and 4 bases from J; bases unmatched to any gene: 9. Per the germline V gene, CDR1 is SGHDT and CDR2 is YYEEEE. The CDR3 has 16 amino acids. CDR3 sequence: CASSGTLAGGLYEQYF. The CDR3 nucleotides read TGTGCCAGCAGCGGGACCCTAGCGGGAGGGTTATACGAGCAGTACTTC.

CDR3 in DNA: TGTGCCAGCAGCTTCCGGACAGGAGATAACTATGGCTACACCTTC. This sequence encodes CASSFRTGDNYGYTF. The chain uses TRBV11-2 and TRBJ1-2, with 7 nucleotides matching TRBD1. Trimming removed 3 bases from V and 1 base from J; junction bases left unmatched: 5. This CDR3 region has 15 residues. Germline CDR1 SGHAT, CDR2 FQNNGV.

The chain couples TRBV5-1 to TRBJ1-3; TRBD1 is a possible D gene (6 bases). Germline lookup yields CDR1 SGHRS and CDR2 YFSETQ. The CDR3 contains 15 residues. Trimming stripped 0 bases from V and 2 bases from J, with 9 bases between. CDR3 sequence: CASSLAGVTGNTIYF. The CDR3 bases are TGCGCCAGCAGCTTGGCAGGGGTAACTGGAAACACCATATATTTT.

The V gene is TRBV7-2, the J gene TRBJ2-7, with TRBD2 as a possible D gene (5 bases). Per the germline V gene, CDR1 is SGHTA and CDR2 is FQGNSA. Deletions cut 1 base from V and 3 bases from J, with 7 bases between. This CDR3 region has 13 residues. Here the CDR3 DNA reads TGTGCCAGCAGCTTAGTCGGGAACTACGAGCAGTACTTC. This sequence encodes CASSLVGNYEQYF.

This chain links TRBV7-9 with TRBJ1-4; D is unclear. The CDR3 contains 15 residues. V shed 4 bases and J shed 3 bases, with 12 bases lying between them. The V gene's germline CDR1 is SEHNR and CDR2 FQNEAQ (reference sequence). The CDR3: CASSSRNVANEKLFF. The CDR3 bases are TGTGCCAGCAGCTCTAGAAACGTGGCTAATGAAAAACTGTTTTTT.

The CDR3 protein is CASSELAGVGETQYF. CDR3 DNA: TGTGCCAGCAGTGAATTAGCGGGAGTTGGAGAGACCCAGTACTTC. The rearrangement joins TRBV2 to TRBJ2-5, with TRBD2 matching 9 bases. CDR1 and CDR2 (germline): SNHLY, FYNNEI. There are 15 residues in the CDR3. The ends lost 2 bases at V and 4 bases at J; junction bases unmatched: 5. Full variable domain (rest looked up from reference TRBV2 and TRBJ2-5): EPEVTQTPSHQVTQMGQEVILRCVPISNHLYFYWYRQILGQKVEFLVSFYNNEISEKSEIFDDQFSVERPDGSNFTLKIRSTKLEDSAMYFCASSELAGVGETQYFGPGTRLLVL.

The chain is built from TRBV4-1 and TRBJ2-7; D might be TRBD2 (5 bases). The V gene's germline CDR1 is MGHRA and CDR2 YSYEKL. Trimming left V 0 bases short and J 2 bases short, with 14 bases between. This CDR3 contains 16 residues. The CDR3 sequence: CASSQDSSGTTYEQYF. Here the CDR3 DNA reads TGCGCCAGCAGCCAAGATTCCAGCGGAACTACCTACGAGCAGTACTTC.

CDR3 sequence (DNA): TGTGCCAGCAGGACAGTCTCTGGAAACACCATATATTTT. Encoded protein: CASRTVSGNTIYF. The chain recombines TRBV5-6 with TRBJ1-3, with D tentatively TRBD1 (5 bases). From germline, CDR1 is SGHDT and CDR2 YYEEEE. The CDR3 runs 13 residues. Trimming took 5 bases from V and 0 from J, leaving 6 bases between them.

The rearrangement links TRBV6-1 to TRBJ1-2; TRBD1 might be the D (6 bases). Germline V CDR1 and CDR2: MNHNS, SASEGT. V dropped 6 bases and J dropped 4 bases, with 18 bases sitting between them. This CDR3 is built from 15 residues. In DNA form, the CDR3 reads TGTGCCAGCAGAAGGGACACCCAAAATGTCTATGGCTACACCTTC. Encoded protein: CASRRDTQNVYGYTF.

To note about this clone: Within the sample, other DNA sequences also encode this same CDR3. The genes are TRBV9 and TRBJ2-3; D ambiguous. The V end was cut by 0 bases, the J end by 2 bases, with 10 bases between. This CDR3 is 15 amino acids long. Germline values: CDR1 SGDLS, CDR2 YYNGEE. CDR3 sequence (DNA): TGTGCCAGCAGCGTAGTTCCACAAAACACAGATACGCAGTATTTT. This gives the protein CASSVVPQNTDTQYF.